This TCR beta chain was observed in a study of CD8+CD57+ T cells in acquired aplastic anemia. In the study overall: Recorded DNA amounts for sorted CD4+ and CD8+ cells had an average of around 3.5 ug.

Using genomic DNA as the template, TCR beta VDJ and CDR3 profiling was carried out. TCRdb fed the reads into MiXCR, producing one record per CDR3 protein. The sample contains roughly 250,000 distinct CDR3 sequences, roughly half of which appear only once. Many counts were recorded for this clonotype. CD8+CD57+ cell expansion had been shown by flow cytometry in patients chosen for sequencing. Diagnosis of severe acquired aplastic anemia applied to all patients. The CDR3 contains 16 residues. J gave up 8 bases and V 4 bases, and 7 bases lay outside the gene matches. CDR1 and CDR2 (germline): SGHVS, FQNEAQ.

This TCR came from a human donor with aplastic anemia. The J gene is TRBJ2-1, the V gene TRBV7-8; TRBD2 matches 14 bases. Input material: sorted CD4+, CD8+, or CD8+CD57+ T cells (not recorded which) from PBMCs. This CDR3 reads CASSSRTSGGRHEQFF. CDR3 in DNA: TGTGCCAGCAGCTCGAGGACTAGCGGGGGGCGCCATGAGCAGTTCTTC.